This TCR beta chain came from a study of T cell repertoires in cytomegalovirus infection (dated by TCRdb to the late 2010s). Broadly, across the study: Peptide stimulations targeted recently identified HLA-C-restricted CMV epitopes, whose presentation resists viral immunomodulation, together with well-studied HLA-B-restricted epitopes. Donor HLA type was relevant to the analysis, as public TCR beta signatures indicated carriage of CMV infection together with the matching HLA type.

Here is what the overall study found, with its caveats: In both this cohort and an independent cohort of 352 donors, the cumulative frequency of public TCR beta family members distinguished carriers of CMV infection plus the relevant HLA type. The ex vivo response was dominated by HLA-C-restricted CMV-specific TCR beta clonotypes, which also provided the single most frequent clonotype in two of eight donors.

A remark on this clonotype: The antigen it recognizes is unknown. Base quality data are lacking; no much larger clone is found one base away.

The germline V gene specifies MGHRA as CDR1 and YSYEKL as CDR2. There are 15 amino acids in the CDR3, from cysteine to phenylalanine inclusive. Only the CDR3 DNA is retained, 45 bases long and in frame from the first base. V is cut by 0 bases and J by 7 bases, and the space between the germline ends is 13 bases. This specimen's treatment or condition label, interpreted: in vitro stimulation with specific CMV peptide epitopes to enrich CMV-specific T cells. The data were produced on an Illumina HiSeq 1500. The public reads were run again by TCRdb, first through fastp at Q25 and then through MiXCR, and only productive beta chains were kept. Each CDR3 protein appears once, grouped with its most common genes and DNA. The sample includes fewer than 850,000 distinct CDR3 sequences, with almost 30% observed a single time. Approximately 14% of the sample is taken by the ten largest.

The TCR was taken from a human donor in good health (CMV status not recorded). Some clones in this sample may be carry-over from other donors' samples. The source material was cultured CD8+ T cells from PBMCs, sampled from culture after CMV antigen stimulation. The chain joins TRBV4-1 to TRBJ2-1; no D gene is confidently identified. The bases read TGCGCCAGCAGCCAAGAGGGGATCGGTTATAATGAGCAGTTCTTC. This gives the protein CASSQEGIGYNEQFF.